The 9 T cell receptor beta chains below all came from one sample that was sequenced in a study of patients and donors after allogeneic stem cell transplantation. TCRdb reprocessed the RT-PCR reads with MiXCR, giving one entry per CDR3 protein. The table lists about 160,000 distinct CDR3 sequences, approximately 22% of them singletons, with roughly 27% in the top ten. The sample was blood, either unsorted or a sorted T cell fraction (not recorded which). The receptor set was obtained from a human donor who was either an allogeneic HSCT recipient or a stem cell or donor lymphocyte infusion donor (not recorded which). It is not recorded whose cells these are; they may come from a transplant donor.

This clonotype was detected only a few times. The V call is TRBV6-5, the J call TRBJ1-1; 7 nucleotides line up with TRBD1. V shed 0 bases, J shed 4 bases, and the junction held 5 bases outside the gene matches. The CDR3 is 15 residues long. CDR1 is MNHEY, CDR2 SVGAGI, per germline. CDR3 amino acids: CASSYSIRGATEAFF. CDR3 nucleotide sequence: TGTGCCAGCAGTTACTCGATCAGGGGGGCCACTGAAGCTTTCTTT.

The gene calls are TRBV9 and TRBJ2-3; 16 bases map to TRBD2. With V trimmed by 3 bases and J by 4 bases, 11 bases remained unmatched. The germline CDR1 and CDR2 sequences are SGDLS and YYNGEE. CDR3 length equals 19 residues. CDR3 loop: CASSERGLAGGQWSDTQYF. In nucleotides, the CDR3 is TGTGCCAGCAGCGAGAGGGGACTAGCGGGGGGGCAATGGTCAGATACGCAGTATTTT.

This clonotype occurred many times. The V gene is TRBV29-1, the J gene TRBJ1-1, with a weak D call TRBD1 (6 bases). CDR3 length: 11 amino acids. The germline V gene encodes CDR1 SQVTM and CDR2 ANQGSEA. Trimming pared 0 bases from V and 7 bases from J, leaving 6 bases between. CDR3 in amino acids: CSVEEQGEAFF. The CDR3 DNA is TGCAGCGTTGAAGAACAGGGTGAAGCTTTCTTT. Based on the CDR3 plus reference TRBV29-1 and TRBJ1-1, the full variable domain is SAVISQKPSRDICQRGTSLTIQCQVDSQVTMMFWYRQQPGQSLTLIATANQGSEATYESGFVIDKFPISRPNLTFSTLTVSNMSPEDSSIYLCSVEEQGEAFFGQGTRLTVV.

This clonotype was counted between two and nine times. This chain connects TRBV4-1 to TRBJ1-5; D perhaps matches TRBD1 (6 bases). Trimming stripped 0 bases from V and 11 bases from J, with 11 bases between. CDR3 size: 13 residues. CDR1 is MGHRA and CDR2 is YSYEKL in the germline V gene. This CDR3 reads CASSQEGGMTQHF. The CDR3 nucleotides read TGCGCCAGCAGCCAAGAAGGGGGAATGACCCAGCATTTT.

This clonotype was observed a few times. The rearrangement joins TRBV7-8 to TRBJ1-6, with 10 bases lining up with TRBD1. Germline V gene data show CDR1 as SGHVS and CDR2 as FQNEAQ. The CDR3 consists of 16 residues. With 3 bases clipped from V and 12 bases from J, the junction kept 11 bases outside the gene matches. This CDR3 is CASSLAETGGFVPLHF. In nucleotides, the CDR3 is TGTGCCAGCAGCTTGGCGGAGACAGGGGGCTTTGTACCCCTCCACTTT.

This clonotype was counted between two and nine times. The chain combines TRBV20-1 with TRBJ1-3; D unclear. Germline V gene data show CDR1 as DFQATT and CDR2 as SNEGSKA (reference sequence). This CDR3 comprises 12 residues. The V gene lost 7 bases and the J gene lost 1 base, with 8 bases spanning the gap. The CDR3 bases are TGCAGTGGGAGTTCGTCTGGAAACACCATATATTTT. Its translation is CSGSSSGNTIYF.

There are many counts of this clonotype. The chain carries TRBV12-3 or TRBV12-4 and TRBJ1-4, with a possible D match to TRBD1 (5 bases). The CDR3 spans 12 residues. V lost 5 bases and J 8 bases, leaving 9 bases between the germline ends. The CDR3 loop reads CASSHRTEKLFF. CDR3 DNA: TGTGCCAGCAGTCACAGGACAGAAAAACTGTTTTTT.

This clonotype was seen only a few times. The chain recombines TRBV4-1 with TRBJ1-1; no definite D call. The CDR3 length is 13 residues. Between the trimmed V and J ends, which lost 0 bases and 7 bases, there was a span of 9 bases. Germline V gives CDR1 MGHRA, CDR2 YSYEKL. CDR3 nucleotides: TGCGCCAGCAGCCAAGAAGGGAGGGTTGAAGCTTTCTTT. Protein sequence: CASSQEGRVEAFF.

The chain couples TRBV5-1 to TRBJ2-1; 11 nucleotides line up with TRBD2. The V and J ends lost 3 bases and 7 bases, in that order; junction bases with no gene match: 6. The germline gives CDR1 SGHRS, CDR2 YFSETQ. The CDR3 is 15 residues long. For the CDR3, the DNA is TGCGCCAGCAGCTCCACTAGCGGGGGAAGGAATGAGCAGTTCTTC. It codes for CASSSTSGGRNEQFF.